Listed below are T cell receptor beta chains from one sample, sequenced in a study of shared clonotypes between healthy human individuals. Using immunoSEQ multiplex PCR, the repertoire was profiled, and TCRdb retains in-frame clones only, with some absent. The sample gives around 1.1 million clones, 70% to 80% of which show up once; roughly 0.57% is in the top ten. The sequencing sample was made of memory CD4+ T cells from PBMCs. The source of these receptors is a man between 18 and 29 years old in good health. Some clones in this sample may be carry-over from other donors' samples. CDR3s include the opening cysteine and the closing phenylalanine or tryptophan. D genes are given only for firm matches. Not all rows give a size; the values are once, few, many and, for expanded clones, a class.

j_gene: TRBJ1-3
d_gene: .
abundance: .
v_gene: TRBV29-1
CDR3nt: TGCAGCGTTGCATTGTACTCTGGAAACACCATATATTTT
CDR3aa: CSVALYSGNTIYF

j_gene: TRBJ1-1
d_gene: .
abundance: once
v_gene: TRBV7-2
CDR3nt: TGTGCCAGCAGCCTCCCGACCGGGCACACTGAAGCTTTCTTT
CDR3aa: CASSLPTGHTEAFF

j_gene: TRBJ2-5
d_gene: .
abundance: .
v_gene: TRBV5-6
CDR3nt: TGTGCCAGCAGCTTGCAGGGCCAGGGAGGAGAGACCCAGTACTTC
CDR3aa: CASSLQGQGGETQYF

j_gene: TRBJ2-3
d_gene: TRBD1
abundance: .
v_gene: TRBV5-1
CDR3nt: TGCGCCAGCAGCCCGGGACAGCTTAGCACAGATACGCAGTATTTT
CDR3aa: CASSPGQLSTDTQYF

j_gene: TRBJ2-1
d_gene: .
abundance: .
v_gene: TRBV5-5
CDR3nt: TGTGCCAGCAGCTTGGTAGGCAGCTACAATGAGCAGTTCTTC
CDR3aa: CASSLVGSYNEQFF

j_gene: TRBJ2-7
d_gene: TRBD2
abundance: few
v_gene: TRBV7-6
CDR3nt: TGTGCCAGCAGCTCCCCCGGGGGGAGCTACGAGCAGTACTTC
CDR3aa: CASSSPGGSYEQYF

j_gene: TRBJ2-3
d_gene: TRBD1
abundance: .
v_gene: TRBV19
CDR3nt: TGTGCCAGTAGTACGCCAACGACAGGGGTTGGGACAGATACGCAGTATTTT
CDR3aa: CASSTPTTGVGTDTQYF

j_gene: TRBJ1-5
d_gene: .
abundance: few
v_gene: TRBV29-1
CDR3nt: TGCAGCGTTGGGGGCAATCAGCCCCAGCATTTT
CDR3aa: CSVGGNQPQHF

j_gene: TRBJ2-1
d_gene: TRBD2
abundance: .
v_gene: TRBV5-1
CDR3nt: TGCGCCAGCAGCTTCACGACTAGCGCCAACGCTAGAGAGCAGTTCTTC
CDR3aa: CASSFTTSANAREQFF

j_gene: TRBJ1-2
d_gene: .
abundance: .
v_gene: TRBV27
CDR3nt: TGTGCCAGCAGTTTTAAGAACAACTATGGCTACACCTTC
CDR3aa: CASSFKNNYGYTF

j_gene: TRBJ2-7
d_gene: TRBD1
abundance: .
v_gene: TRBV7-2
CDR3nt: TGTGCCAGCCAGCGGGGACAGGGGGCGCGGGAGCAGTACTTC
CDR3aa: CASQRGQGAREQYF

j_gene: TRBJ1-1
d_gene: .
abundance: .
v_gene: TRBV4-1
CDR3nt: TGCGCCAGCAGCCAAGACGCGCGGAGAGAAGCTTTCTTT
CDR3aa: CASSQDARREAFF

j_gene: TRBJ1-1
d_gene: .
abundance: .
v_gene: TRBV2
CDR3nt: TGTGCCAGTGGCGACACTGAAGCTTTCTTT
CDR3aa: CASGDTEAFF

j_gene: TRBJ2-1
d_gene: TRBD1
abundance: .
v_gene: TRBV7-3
CDR3nt: TGTGCCAGCAGCTTAGAACAGGGGTGGATAGGTGAGCAGTTCTTC
CDR3aa: CASSLEQGWIGEQFF

j_gene: TRBJ2-1
d_gene: TRBD2
abundance: .
v_gene: TRBV27
CDR3nt: TGTGCCAGCAGTTTATCCCGGACTAGTAGCAATGAGCAGTTCTTC
CDR3aa: CASSLSRTSSNEQFF

j_gene: TRBJ2-7
d_gene: .
abundance: .
v_gene: TRBV28
CDR3nt: TGTGCCAGCAAGGGGGGAGACGAGCAGTACTTC
CDR3aa: CASKGGDEQYF

j_gene: TRBJ2-1
d_gene: TRBD2
abundance: few
v_gene: TRBV7-6
CDR3nt: TGTGCCAGCAGCTTATCGGGAGGAAACAATGAGCAGTTCTTC
CDR3aa: CASSLSGGNNEQFF

j_gene: TRBJ1-1
d_gene: .
abundance: .
v_gene: TRBV18
CDR3nt: TGTGCCAGCTCCCTCGGACAGCGGAACACTGAAGCTTTCTTT
CDR3aa: CASSLGQRNTEAFF

j_gene: TRBJ2-7
d_gene: TRBD2
abundance: .
v_gene: TRBV9
CDR3nt: TGTGCCAGCAGCGTGGGGACTAGCGGGAGAGGCTCCTACGAGCAGTACTTC
CDR3aa: CASSVGTSGRGSYEQYF

j_gene: TRBJ1-2
d_gene: .
abundance: few
v_gene: TRBV6-1
CDR3nt: TGTGCCAGCAGTGTCGGGGTTGGAGGCTACACCTTC
CDR3aa: CASSVGVGGYTF

j_gene: TRBJ2-7
d_gene: .
abundance: .
v_gene: TRBV4-1
CDR3nt: TGCGCCAGCAGCCAAGATATAGGGCGAGAGCAGTACTTC
CDR3aa: CASSQDIGREQYF

j_gene: TRBJ2-5
d_gene: TRBD1
abundance: once
v_gene: TRBV2
CDR3nt: TGTGCCAGCAACATGCTACAGGGGCAAGAGACCCAGTACTTC
CDR3aa: CASNMLQGQETQYF

j_gene: TRBJ2-5
d_gene: .
abundance: few
v_gene: TRBV7-9
CDR3nt: TGTGCCAGCAGCTTAGATAAGCGACCCCAAGAGACCCAGTACTTC
CDR3aa: CASSLDKRPQETQYF

j_gene: TRBJ2-7
d_gene: TRBD2
abundance: once
v_gene: TRBV28
CDR3nt: TGTGCCAGCAGACCCTATAGCGGGAGTGGCTACGAGCAGTACTTC
CDR3aa: CASRPYSGSGYEQYF

j_gene: TRBJ2-7
d_gene: TRBD2
abundance: .
v_gene: TRBV2
CDR3nt: TGTGCCAGCAGTCTTTGGACTAGCGGGGACTACGAGCAGTACTTC
CDR3aa: CASSLWTSGDYEQYF

j_gene: TRBJ1-5
d_gene: .
abundance: .
v_gene: TRBV28
CDR3nt: TGTGCCAGCAGCGGGGATCAGCCCCAGCATTTT
CDR3aa: CASSGDQPQHF

j_gene: TRBJ2-7
d_gene: TRBD1
abundance: .
v_gene: TRBV30
CDR3nt: TGTGCCTGGGGTTGGGACAGAACATACGAGCAGTACTTC
CDR3aa: CAWGWDRTYEQYF

j_gene: TRBJ2-6
d_gene: TRBD1
abundance: .
v_gene: TRBV28
CDR3nt: TGTGCCAGCAGAGACCTACAGGGGGCTGATGGGGCCAACGTCCTGACTTTC
CDR3aa: CASRDLQGADGANVLTF

j_gene: TRBJ2-7
d_gene: .
abundance: .
v_gene: TRBV15
CDR3nt: TGTGCCACCAGCCCAAGTCGGGGTGCCGAGCAGTACTTC
CDR3aa: CATSPSRGAEQYF

j_gene: TRBJ1-5
d_gene: .
abundance: .
v_gene: TRBV28
CDR3nt: TGTGCCAGCATTCCCGGGTCGGACCGCAATCAGCCCCAGCATTTT
CDR3aa: CASIPGSDRNQPQHF

j_gene: TRBJ2-1
d_gene: TRBD2
abundance: .
v_gene: TRBV5-4
CDR3nt: TGTGCCAGCAGCATGGGACTAGCGGGACACTCAAGCTCCTACAATGAGCAGTTCTTC
CDR3aa: CASSMGLAGHSSSYNEQFF

j_gene: TRBJ2-3
d_gene: TRBD1
abundance: .
v_gene: TRBV10-3
CDR3nt: TGTGCCATCAGGACCGGGACAGGGACAGATACGCAGTATTTT
CDR3aa: CAIRTGTGTDTQYF

j_gene: TRBJ2-5
d_gene: .
abundance: once
v_gene: TRBV4-2
CDR3nt: TGTGCCAGCAGCCAAGATATTAGCGGCGAAGAGACCCAGTACTTC
CDR3aa: CASSQDISGEETQYF

j_gene: TRBJ2-1
d_gene: TRBD1
abundance: .
v_gene: TRBV7-3
CDR3nt: TGTGCCAGCAGCTTTACGGGACAGGGTGAGCAGTTCTTC
CDR3aa: CASSFTGQGEQFF